This entry lists 21 T cell receptor beta chains sequenced from one sample in a study of blood T cell repertoires in COVID-19. Method: immunoSEQ multiplex PCR; TCRdb's copy keeps in-frame clones and lacks some. Among some 150,000 clones listed, about 80% were seen once. Source material: peripheral blood. Source of these receptors: an older woman with acute or convalescent COVID-19.

The V and J genes are TRBV6-5 and TRBJ1-5, with a possible D match to TRBD1 (6 bases). Germline assignment: CDR1 MNHEY and CDR2 SVGAGI. Trimming cost V 5 bases and J 7 bases, with 12 bases left between them. The CDR3 totals 13 residues. CDR3 region: CASSKTGLQPQHF. In nucleotides, the CDR3 is TGTGCCAGCAGTAAAACAGGGTTACAGCCCCAGCATTTT.

The V and J genes are TRBV5-4 and TRBJ2-5; 7 bases agree with TRBD1. J was trimmed by 5 bases and V by 3 bases; bases with no gene match: 10. There are 15 residues in the CDR3. Per the germline V gene, CDR1 is SGHNT and CDR2 is YYREEE (reference sequence). The CDR3 DNA reads as TGTGCCAGCAGCTCAGGGGGAGATCCCCGGGAGACCCAGTACTTC. It encodes CASSSGGDPRETQYF.

The count of this clone is one. The chain is built from TRBV30 and TRBJ2-1; tentative D call: TRBD1 (6 bases). Germline assignment: CDR1 GTSNPN and CDR2 SVGIG (reference sequence). The V end lost 6 bases, the J end lost 15 bases, and 21 bases lay between the germline ends. The CDR3 spans 12 residues. The CDR3: CACPIQQGSLFF. DNA of the CDR3: TGTGCCTGTCCAATCCAACAGGGTAGTCTGTTCTTC.

The rearrangement links TRBV28 to TRBJ1-2; possibly TRBD1 for D (6 bases). V lost 6 bases to trimming and J lost 7 bases, with 15 bases between them. This CDR3 region has 13 residues. CDR1 is MDHEN and CDR2 is SYDVKM in the germline V gene. The CDR3: CASSRAQGSGYTF. The CDR3 DNA follows: TGTGCCAGCAGCCGCGCACAGGGTAGTGGCTACACCTTC.

The rearrangement uses TRBV5-1 and TRBJ2-7; D is possibly TRBD2 (6 bases). The V and J ends lost 3 bases and 4 bases respectively, with 11 bases between them. CDR1 and CDR2 (germline): SGHRS, YFSETQ. The CDR3 is made up of 13 amino acids. CDR3 amino acids: CASSWAGGYEQYF. Here the CDR3 DNA reads TGCGCCAGCAGCTGGGCTGGGGGGTACGAGCAGTACTTC. Using reference TRBV5-1 and TRBJ2-7 for the parts outside the CDR3, the full variable domain is KAGVTQTPRYLIKTRGQQVTLSCSPISGHRSVSWYQQTPGQGLQFLFEYFSETQRNKGNFPGRFSGRQFSNSRSEMNVSTLELGDSALYLCASSWAGGYEQYFGPGTRLTVT.

The chain carries TRBV7-9 and TRBJ1-2; D ambiguous. The CDR3 is 13 amino acids. V lost 2 bases and J lost 3, with 7 bases in between. Germline V lookup: CDR1 SEHNR, CDR2 FQNEAQ (reference sequence). CDR3 region: CASSLIHHYGYTF. DNA of the CDR3: TGTGCCAGCAGCTTAATACACCACTATGGCTACACCTTC. Full variable domain (outside the CDR3, taken from reference TRBV7-9 and TRBJ1-2): DTGVSQNPRHKITKRGQNVTFRCDPISEHNRLYWYRQTLGQGPEFLTYFQNEAQLEKSRLLSDRFSAERPKGSFSTLEIQRTEQGDSAMYLCASSLIHHYGYTFGSGTRLTVV.

The J gene is TRBJ2-7, the V gene TRBV5-1, with 10 bases fitting TRBD2. The germline V gene encodes CDR1 SGHRS and CDR2 YFSETQ. The CDR3 sequence is 15 residues long. J gave up 7 bases and V 3 bases, and 10 bases lay outside the gene matches. The CDR3 sequence: CASSSGLAISLEQYF. The CDR3 region has the DNA TGCGCCAGCAGCTCGGGACTAGCGATTTCTTTGGAGCAGTACTTC.

This chain joins TRBV28 and TRBJ2-7; TRBD1 matches at 8 bases. Germline loops: CDR1 MDHEN, CDR2 SYDVKM. This CDR3 has 13 residues. V shed 4 bases and J 3 bases; nucleotides not matched to a gene: 2. CDR3 DNA sequence: TGTGCCAGCAGTTACGGGACAGGCTACGAGCAGTACTTC. Amino acids: CASSYGTGYEQYF. Full variable domain (remainder filled in from reference TRBV28 and TRBJ2-7): DVKVTQSSRYLVKRTGEKVFLECVQDMDHENMFWYRQDPGLGLRLIYFSYDVKMKEKGDIPEGYSVSREKKERFSLILESASTNQTSMYLCASSYGTGYEQYFGPGTRLTVT.

The chain joins TRBV2 to TRBJ2-1, with TRBD2 matching over 13 bases. This CDR3 spans 16 amino acids. Germline V lookup: CDR1 SNHLY, CDR2 FYNNEI. The V gene end was trimmed by 6 bases and the J gene end by 3 bases; junction bases not matched to a gene: 5. The CDR3 is CASRGLAGDRYNEQFF. The CDR3 DNA is TGTGCCAGCAGAGGACTAGCGGGAGATCGCTACAATGAGCAGTTCTTC.

This chain links TRBV24-1 with TRBJ2-7; a weak D match, TRBD2 (5 bases). From germline, CDR1 is KGHDR and CDR2 SFDVKD. Trimming removed 3 bases at V and 0 bases at J, with 11 bases between. CDR3 length: 15 amino acids. The CDR3 sequence is CATSDGSSGSYEQYF. The CDR3 bases are TGTGCCACCAGTGATGGGTCAAGCGGCTCCTACGAGCAGTACTTC.

This chain's CDR3 is CATSDRQGAVREQFF. For the CDR3, the DNA is TGTGCCACCAGTGATAGGCAGGGGGCCGTTAGAGAGCAGTTCTTC. The rearrangement uses TRBV24-1 and TRBJ2-1; 8 bases agree with TRBD1. The ends lost 3 bases at V and 10 bases at J; junction bases unmatched: 10. Germline V gene sequence: CDR1 KGHDR, CDR2 SFDVKD. The CDR3 is 15 residues long.

The V and J genes are TRBV5-5 and TRBJ2-1, with a tentative D call TRBD2 (6 bases). Germline-derived CDR1 and CDR2 are SGHKS and YYEKEE (reference sequence). CDR3 length equals 14 residues. V was cut by 4 bases and J by 6 bases, with 14 bases left in between. The CDR3 protein is CASSLMGLLNEQFF. The CDR3 DNA reads TGTGCCAGCAGCCTCATGGGACTCCTCAATGAGCAGTTCTTC.

The chain employs TRBV19 and TRBJ1-5; D is undetermined. The V gene's germline CDR1 is LNHDA and CDR2 SQIVND (reference sequence). Trimming removed 1 base at V and 5 bases at J, with 21 bases between. The CDR3 is 18 residues long. CDR3 amino acids: CASSIGLWRTGSDQPQHF. The CDR3 DNA is TGTGCCAGTAGTATAGGGCTCTGGAGAACCGGGAGCGATCAGCCCCAGCATTTT. The complete variable domain, with remaining parts taken from reference TRBV19 and TRBJ1-5, reads DGGITQSPKYLFRKEGQNVTLSCEQNLNHDAMYWYRQDPGQGLRLIYYSQIVNDFQKGDIAEGYSVSREKKESFPLTVTSAQKNPTAFYLCASSIGLWRTGSDQPQHFGDGTRLSIL.

The rearrangement uses TRBV3-1 (or the pseudogene TRBV3-2) and TRBJ2-1, with D unclear. CDR3 size: 15 residues. Germline assignment: CDR1 LGHDT and CDR2 YNNKEL (reference sequence). The ends were cut back, 1 base at V and 8 bases at J, with 15 bases in the middle. CDR3 residues: CASSQGLVQKDEQFF. The CDR3 DNA reads as TGTGCCAGCAGCCAAGGTCTAGTTCAGAAAGATGAGCAGTTCTTC.

The J gene is TRBJ2-2, the V gene TRBV3-1 (or the pseudogene TRBV3-2), with 8 bases that match TRBD2. Unmatched junction bases numbered 19, after V lost 6 bases and J lost 4 bases. This CDR3 region has 19 residues. Germline V gene sequence: CDR1 LGHDT, CDR2 YNNKEL (reference sequence). The CDR3 loop is CASSQINQPGLVSTGELFF. The CDR3 DNA sequence: TGTGCCAGCAGTCAAATAAACCAACCGGGACTAGTCTCCACCGGGGAGCTGTTTTTT.

This sequence joins TRBV25-1 and TRBJ1-2; 9 bases align to TRBD1. The CDR3 is made up of 16 amino acids. V shed 5 bases and J 0 bases; nucleotides not matched to a gene: 7. Germline-derived CDR1 and CDR2 are MGHDK and SYGVNS. The CDR3 loop is CASSQGQGKTNYGYTF. The CDR3 bases are TGTGCCAGCAGTCAGGGACAGGGTAAGACTAACTATGGCTACACCTTC.

This chain joins TRBV6-1 and TRBJ2-7; TRBD1 aligns across 10 bases. The CDR3 has 18 residues. Germline values: CDR1 MNHNS, CDR2 SASEGT. V shed 4 bases, J shed 6 bases, and the junction held 18 bases outside the gene matches. CDR3 in DNA: TGTGCCAGCAGTGTTCTTTCTTCGCTGGACAGGGGGGGAGGCGAGCAGTACTTC. Translated, it gives CASSVLSSLDRGGGEQYF.

V usage is TRBV19 and J usage is TRBJ1-5; TRBD1 aligns across 8 bases. V shed 5 bases and J 6 bases; nucleotides not matched to a gene: 9. From germline, CDR1 is LNHDA and CDR2 SQIVND (reference sequence). The CDR3 extends over 15 amino acids. Written as DNA, the CDR3 is TGTGCCAGTAGTGTCGACAGGGGCCCGGGTCAGCCCCAGCATTTT. It encodes CASSVDRGPGQPQHF.

The genes are TRBV5-1 and TRBJ2-7; TRBD2 aligns across 7 bases. The better agreement between TRBJ2-1 and the DNA end casts doubt on the J call. There are 15 residues in the CDR3. Looked up from germline, CDR1 is SGHRS and CDR2 is YFSETQ. CDR3 loop: CASRVTGTTNNEQFF. DNA of the CDR3: TGCGCCAGCAGAGTAACCGGGACTACCAACAATGAGCAGTTCTTC.

The chain couples TRBV6-5 to TRBJ1-2; unclear D gene. Trimming took 8 bases from V and 4 from J, leaving 14 bases between them. Per germline, CDR1 MNHEY and CDR2 SVGAGI. This CDR3 contains 13 residues. This CDR3 is CASSRREGYGYTF. The CDR3 DNA reads TGTGCCAGCTCCCGGCGAGAGGGCTATGGCTACACCTTC.

This clone was detected only a few times. The chain is built from TRBV5-1 and TRBJ1-5; D not resolved. The CDR3 runs 14 residues. Germline V gene sequence: CDR1 SGHRS, CDR2 YFSETQ. Trimming removed 1 base from V and 5 bases from J, with 10 bases in between. DNA of the CDR3: TGCGCCAGCAGCTTGAACGGAGGCCATCAGCCCCAGCATTTT. Protein: CASSLNGGHQPQHF. Based on the CDR3 plus reference TRBV5-1 and TRBJ1-5, the full variable domain is KAGVTQTPRYLIKTRGQQVTLSCSPISGHRSVSWYQQTPGQGLQFLFEYFSETQRNKGNFPGRFSGRQFSNSRSEMNVSTLELGDSALYLCASSLNGGHQPQHFGDGTRLSIL.